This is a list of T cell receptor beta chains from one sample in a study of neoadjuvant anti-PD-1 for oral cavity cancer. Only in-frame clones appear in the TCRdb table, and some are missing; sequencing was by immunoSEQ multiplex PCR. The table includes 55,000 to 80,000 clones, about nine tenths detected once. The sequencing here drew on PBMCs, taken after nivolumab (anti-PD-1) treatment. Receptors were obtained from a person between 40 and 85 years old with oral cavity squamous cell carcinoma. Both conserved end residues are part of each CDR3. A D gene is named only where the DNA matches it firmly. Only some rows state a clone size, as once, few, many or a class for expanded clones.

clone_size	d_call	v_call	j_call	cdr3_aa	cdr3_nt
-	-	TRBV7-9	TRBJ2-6	CASSLAPGFGANVLTF	TGTGCCAGCAGCTTAGCGCCGGGGTTTGGGGCCAACGTCCTGACTTTC
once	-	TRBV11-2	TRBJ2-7	CASSFTGTPDEQYF	TGTGCCAGCAGCTTCACCGGGACTCCAGACGAGCAGTACTTC
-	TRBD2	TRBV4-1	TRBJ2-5	CASSQEYRTRMETQYF	TGCGCCAGCAGCCAAGAGTACCGGACTAGGATGGAGACCCAGTACTTC
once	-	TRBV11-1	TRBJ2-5	CASSLEFRTKGTQYF	TGTGCCAGCAGCTTAGAATTCAGGACCAAGGGGACCCAGTACTTC
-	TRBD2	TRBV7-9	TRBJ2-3	CASSWLAGAGDTQYF	TGTGCCAGCAGCTGGCTAGCGGGAGCTGGAGATACGCAGTATTTT
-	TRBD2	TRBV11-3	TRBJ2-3	CASSLGGGARTDTQYF	TGTGCCAGCAGCTTAGGCGGGGGGGCTCGCACAGATACGCAGTATTTT
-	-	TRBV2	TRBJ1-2	CASSEVVSYNYGYTF	TGTGCCAGCAGTGAGGTTGTCAGTTATAACTATGGCTACACCTTC
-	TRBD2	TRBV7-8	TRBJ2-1	CASSLGALAGIYNEQFF	TGTGCCAGCAGCTTGGGGGCACTAGCGGGGATTTACAATGAGCAGTTCTTC
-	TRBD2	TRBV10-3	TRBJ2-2	CAISGTRLRRGELFF	TGTGCCATCTCGGGGACTAGGCTGAGGAGGGGGGAGCTGTTTTTT
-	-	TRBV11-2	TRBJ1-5	CASSSGTPNQPQHF	TGTGCCAGCAGCTCCGGGACGCCGAATCAGCCCCAGCATTTT
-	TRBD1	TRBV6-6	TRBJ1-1	CASRPTGGVMNTEAFF	TGTGCCAGCAGGCCTACAGGGGGCGTGATGAACACTGAAGCTTTCTTT
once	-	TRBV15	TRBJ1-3	CATSSRRGNTIYF	TGTGCCACCAGCAGTAGGAGAGGAAACACCATATATTTT
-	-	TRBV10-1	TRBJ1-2	CASSESLRAGYTF	TGCGCCAGCAGTGAGTCCCTGAGGGCCGGCTACACCTTC
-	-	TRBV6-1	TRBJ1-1	CASSVGEVSLGTEAFF	TGTGCCAGCAGTGTGGGGGAGGTTAGTTTAGGCACTGAAGCTTTCTTT
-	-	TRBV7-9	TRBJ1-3	CASSLAKGPIRNTIYF	TGTGCCAGCAGCTTAGCTAAGGGACCTATAAGAAACACCATATATTTT
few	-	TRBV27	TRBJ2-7	CASSGTPSSYEQYF	TGTGCCAGCAGTGGGACTCCGAGCTCCTACGAGCAGTACTTC
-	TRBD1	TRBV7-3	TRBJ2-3	CASSSTGIADTQYF	TGTGCCAGCAGCTCGACAGGGATCGCAGATACGCAGTATTTT
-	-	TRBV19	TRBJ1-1	CASSIGENTEAFF	TGTGCCAGTAGTATAGGTGAGAACACTGAAGCTTTCTTT
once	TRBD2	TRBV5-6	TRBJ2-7	CASSALAGGLYEQYF	TGTGCCAGCAGCGCATTAGCGGGGGGGCTCTACGAGCAGTACTTC
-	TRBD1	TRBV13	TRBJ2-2	CASSSWDRKTGELFF	TGTGCCAGCAGCTCCTGGGACAGAAAGACCGGGGAGCTGTTTTTT
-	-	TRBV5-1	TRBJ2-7	CASSASYEQYF	TGCGCCAGCAGCGCCTCCTACGAGCAGTACTTC
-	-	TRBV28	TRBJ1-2	CASSPPGSYGYTF	TGTGCCAGCAGTCCACCAGGGAGTTATGGCTACACCTTC
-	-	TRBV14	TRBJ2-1	CASSQDRGSAYNEQFF	TGTGCCAGCAGCCAAGATAGAGGGAGCGCCTACAATGAGCAGTTCTTC
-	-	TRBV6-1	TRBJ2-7	CASSERAPSYEQYF	TGTGCCAGCAGTGAGCGGGCCCCCTCCTACGAGCAGTACTTC
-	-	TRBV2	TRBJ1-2	CASSEGGTLINYGYTF	TGTGCCAGCAGTGAAGGGGGGACACTCATTAACTATGGCTACACCTTC
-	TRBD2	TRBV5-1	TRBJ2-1	CASSFGSGVDEQFF	TGCGCCAGCAGCTTTGGTAGCGGGGTGGATGAGCAGTTCTTC
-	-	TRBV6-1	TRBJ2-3	CASSEAPLGNSFADTQYF	TGTGCCAGCAGTGAAGCCCCCCTGGGGAATTCTTTTGCAGATACGCAGTATTTT
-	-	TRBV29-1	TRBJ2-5	CSDRDFQETQYF	TGCAGCGACAGGGACTTCCAAGAGACCCAGTACTTC
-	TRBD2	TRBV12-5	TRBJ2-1	CASGSVGTKQFF	TGTGCTAGTGGTTCGGTGGGGACTAAGCAGTTCTTC
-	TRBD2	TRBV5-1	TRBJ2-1	CASSFPTSGRDTSYNEQFF	TGCGCCAGCAGCTTCCCGACTAGCGGGAGGGATACGTCCTACAATGAGCAGTTCTTC
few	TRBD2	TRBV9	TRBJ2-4	CASSGPFAGLGAGGPKNIQYF	TGTGCCAGCAGCGGCCCCTTCGCAGGACTGGGAGCGGGGGGTCCCAAAAACATTCAGTACTTC
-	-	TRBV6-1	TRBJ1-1	CASSMGANTEAFF	TGTGCCAGCAGTATGGGGGCCAACACTGAAGCTTTCTTT
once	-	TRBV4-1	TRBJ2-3	CASSQDGRAGDTQYF	TGCGCCAGCAGCCAAGATGGCCGAGCCGGGGATACGCAGTATTTT
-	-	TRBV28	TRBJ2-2	CASSPPTNTGELFF	TGTGCCAGCAGTCCCCCCACGAACACCGGGGAGCTGTTTTTT
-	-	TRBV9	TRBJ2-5	CASSEMGETQYF	TGTGCCAGCAGCGAGATGGGGGAGACCCAGTACTTC
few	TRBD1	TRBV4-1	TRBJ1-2	CASSRGQLSYGYTF	TGCGCCAGCAGCCGGGGACAGCTTTCATATGGCTACACCTTC
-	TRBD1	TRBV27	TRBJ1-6	CASSFGTASYNSPLHF	TGTGCCAGCAGTTTCGGGACAGCCTCCTATAATTCACCCCTCCACTTT
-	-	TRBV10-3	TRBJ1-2	CATRTSFNYGYTF	TGTGCCACCAGGACAAGCTTCAACTATGGCTACACCTTC
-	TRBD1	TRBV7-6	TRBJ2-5	CASSFTGGETQYF	TGTGCCAGCAGCTTTACAGGGGGCGAGACCCAGTACTTC
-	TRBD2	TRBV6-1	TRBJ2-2	CASSDASGNTGELFF	TGTGCCAGCAGTGACGCTAGCGGGAACACCGGGGAGCTGTTTTTT
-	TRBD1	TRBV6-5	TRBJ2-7	CASSYDRGYEQYF	TGTGCCAGCAGTTATGACAGGGGTTACGAGCAGTACTTC
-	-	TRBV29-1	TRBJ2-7	CSVLGRSYEQYF	TGCAGCGTTTTAGGCAGATCCTACGAGCAGTACTTC
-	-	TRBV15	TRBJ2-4	CATSRRQGRGVGAKNIQYF	TGTGCCACCAGCAGGAGACAGGGAAGGGGGGTTGGTGCCAAAAACATTCAGTACTTC
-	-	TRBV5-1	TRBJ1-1	CASSLGQLPEAFF	TGCGCCAGCAGCTTGGGACAGCTACCTGAAGCTTTCTTT
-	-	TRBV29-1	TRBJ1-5	CSVDFGGIGAQHF	TGCAGCGTTGACTTCGGGGGGATTGGGGCCCAGCATTTT
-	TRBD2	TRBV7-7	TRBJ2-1	CASSLYPGTSGRAVNEQFF	TGTGCCAGCAGCTTATACCCGGGGACTAGCGGGAGGGCCGTCAATGAGCAGTTCTTC
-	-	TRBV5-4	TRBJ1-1	CASSLQWGRNTEAFF	TGTGCCAGCAGCCTCCAGTGGGGCCGGAACACTGAAGCTTTCTTT
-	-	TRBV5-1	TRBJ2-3	CASSFFTDTQYF	TGCGCCAGCAGCTTCTTTACAGATACGCAGTATTTT
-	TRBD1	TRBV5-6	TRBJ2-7	CASSDGQAYEQYF	TGTGCCAGCAGCGACGGACAGGCCTACGAGCAGTACTTC